Listed below are T cell receptor beta chains from one sample, sequenced in a study of blood T cell repertoires in COVID-19. The protocol was immunoSEQ multiplex PCR, while the TCRdb copy is restricted to in-frame clones and leaves out a portion. The sample shows more than 200,000 clones, around 90% of them seen only once. The material sequenced was PBMCs or T cells enriched from blood (not recorded which). The receptors were sampled from a woman aged 50 to 60 who had recovered from COVID-19. Both conserved end residues are part of each CDR3. Each record gives: D gene, V gene, clone size, J gene, CDR3 protein, CDR3 DNA. D genes are given only for firm matches. Where a row states a size, it is once, few, many or the class of an expanded clone; other rows omit it.

D gene: NA
V gene: TRBV24-1
clone size: NA
J gene: TRBJ2-1
CDR3 protein: CATKTVPYNEQFF
CDR3 DNA: TGTGCCACCAAGACTGTCCCCTACAATGAGCAGTTCTTC

D gene: TRBD1
V gene: TRBV5-1
clone size: NA
J gene: TRBJ1-1
CDR3 protein: CASSFAGGYTEAFF
CDR3 DNA: TGCGCCAGCAGCTTTGCAGGGGGGTACACTGAAGCTTTCTTT

D gene: NA
V gene: TRBV5-1
clone size: NA
J gene: TRBJ2-7
CDR3 protein: CASSLVLRLSSPTEQYF
CDR3 DNA: TGCGCCAGCAGCTTGGTTTTACGGTTATCTTCGCCCACCGAGCAGTACTTC

D gene: TRBD2
V gene: TRBV9
clone size: NA
J gene: TRBJ2-7
CDR3 protein: CASSIRPTSGRPDEQYF
CDR3 DNA: TGTGCCAGCAGCATCCGACCGACTAGCGGGAGGCCGGACGAGCAGTACTTC

D gene: TRBD2
V gene: TRBV3-1/TRBV3-2
clone size: NA
J gene: TRBJ2-1
CDR3 protein: CASSPPSLRTRYNEQFF
CDR3 DNA: TGTGCCAGCAGCCCCCCCAGCCTCCGGACTAGATACAATGAGCAGTTCTTC

D gene: NA
V gene: TRBV6-5
clone size: NA
J gene: TRBJ1-1
CDR3 protein: CASSSPNTEAFF
CDR3 DNA: TGTGCCAGCAGTTCCCCAAACACTGAAGCTTTCTTT

D gene: NA
V gene: TRBV7-2
clone size: NA
J gene: TRBJ1-4
CDR3 protein: CASSQGRQNEKLFF
CDR3 DNA: TGTGCCAGCAGCCAGGGGCGGCAGAATGAAAAACTGTTTTTT

D gene: NA
V gene: TRBV27
clone size: NA
J gene: TRBJ2-7
CDR3 protein: CASSEMTVQFLLYEQYF
CDR3 DNA: TGTGCCAGCAGTGAGATGACAGTCCAATTCCTCCTCTACGAGCAGTACTTC

D gene: TRBD1
V gene: TRBV5-8
clone size: NA
J gene: TRBJ1-5
CDR3 protein: CASSTDRASQPQHF
CDR3 DNA: TGTGCCAGCAGCACAGACAGGGCCAGTCAGCCCCAGCATTTT

D gene: NA
V gene: TRBV30
clone size: NA
J gene: TRBJ2-1
CDR3 protein: CAWKSWDLDNEQFF
CDR3 DNA: TGTGCCTGGAAGTCGTGGGACTTAGACAATGAGCAGTTCTTC

D gene: NA
V gene: TRBV5-1
clone size: once
J gene: TRBJ2-1
CDR3 protein: CASSLLGGENNEQFF
CDR3 DNA: TGCGCCAGCAGCTTGTTGGGGGGAGAGAACAATGAGCAGTTCTTC

D gene: TRBD1
V gene: TRBV18
clone size: NA
J gene: TRBJ1-5
CDR3 protein: CASSTSGTATQPQHF
CDR3 DNA: TGTGCCAGCTCAACATCCGGGACAGCCACACAGCCCCAGCATTTT

D gene: TRBD2
V gene: TRBV2
clone size: NA
J gene: TRBJ2-1
CDR3 protein: CASSLAAKYNEQFF
CDR3 DNA: TGTGCCAGCAGTCTAGCGGCAAAATACAATGAGCAGTTCTTC

D gene: TRBD1
V gene: TRBV20-1
clone size: NA
J gene: TRBJ1-3
CDR3 protein: CSASQGDGNTIYF
CDR3 DNA: TGCAGTGCTAGTCAGGGGGACGGAAACACCATATATTTT

D gene: NA
V gene: TRBV30
clone size: NA
J gene: TRBJ2-1
CDR3 protein: CAWYTGGFNEQFF
CDR3 DNA: TGTGCCTGGTATACCGGGGGTTTCAATGAGCAGTTCTTC

D gene: NA
V gene: TRBV28
clone size: NA
J gene: TRBJ1-1
CDR3 protein: CASSSWNTEAFF
CDR3 DNA: TGTGCCAGCAGCAGTTGGAACACTGAAGCTTTCTTT

D gene: NA
V gene: TRBV12-3/TRBV12-4
clone size: NA
J gene: TRBJ2-5
CDR3 protein: CASSLQAGGTQYF
CDR3 DNA: TGTGCCAGCAGTCTACAGGCTGGTGGGACCCAGTACTTC

D gene: NA
V gene: TRBV7-9
clone size: NA
J gene: TRBJ2-7
CDR3 protein: CASSLGGTAYEQYF
CDR3 DNA: TGTGCCAGCAGCTTAGGCGGGACAGCCTACGAGCAGTACTTC

D gene: NA
V gene: TRBV20-1
clone size: NA
J gene: TRBJ2-3
CDR3 protein: CSASAVTDTQYF
CDR3 DNA: TGCAGTGCTAGTGCAGTCACAGATACGCAGTATTTT

D gene: TRBD2
V gene: TRBV5-1
clone size: NA
J gene: TRBJ2-2
CDR3 protein: CASSGTSASVTGELFF
CDR3 DNA: TGCGCCAGCAGTGGAACTAGCGCCTCGGTCACCGGGGAGCTGTTTTTT

D gene: TRBD2
V gene: TRBV10-3
clone size: NA
J gene: TRBJ2-5
CDR3 protein: CAIRSGGEETQYF
CDR3 DNA: TGTGCCATCAGGAGCGGGGGAGAAGAGACCCAGTACTTC

D gene: NA
V gene: TRBV7-8
clone size: NA
J gene: TRBJ1-2
CDR3 protein: CASSLNAQGFNYGYTF
CDR3 DNA: TGTGCCAGCAGCTTAAACGCACAGGGCTTTAACTATGGCTACACCTTC

D gene: TRBD1
V gene: TRBV18
clone size: NA
J gene: TRBJ2-1
CDR3 protein: CASSQGAVTYNEQFF
CDR3 DNA: TGTGCCAGCTCTCAGGGGGCGGTTACCTACAATGAGCAGTTCTTC